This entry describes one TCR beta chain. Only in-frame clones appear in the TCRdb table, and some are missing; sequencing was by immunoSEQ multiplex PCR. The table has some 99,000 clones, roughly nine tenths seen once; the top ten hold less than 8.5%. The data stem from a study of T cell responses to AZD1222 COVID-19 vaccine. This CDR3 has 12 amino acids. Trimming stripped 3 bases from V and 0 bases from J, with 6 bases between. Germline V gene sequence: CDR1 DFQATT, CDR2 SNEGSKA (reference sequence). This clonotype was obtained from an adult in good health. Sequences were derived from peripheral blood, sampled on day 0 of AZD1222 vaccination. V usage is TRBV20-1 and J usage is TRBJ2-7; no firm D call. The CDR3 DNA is TGCAGTGCTAGTCAAAGCTCCTACGAGCAGTACTTC. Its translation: CSASQSSYEQYF.